The TCR beta chain under discussion was sequenced for a study of shared clonotypes between healthy human individuals. Notes on the study in general: For sorted subsets, rarefaction showed incomplete sequencing despite large depth.

Among the donors, all were Caucasian adults who lived in Nashville, Tennessee. Germline V gives CDR1 MDHEN, CDR2 SYDVKM. The CDR3 spans 12 residues. V lost 7 bases, J lost 11 bases, and 17 bases lay in between. Notes on this clone: As yet, its antigen is unknown.

When replicate PCRs were run on sorted subsets, they used around 0.2 ug DNA, about 30,000 T cell genomes. Clones were sequenced by immunoSEQ multiplex PCR, and TCRdb holds only the in-frame ones, with some missing. This table has roughly 2,300,000 clones, 92% appearing once. The TCR sequence derives from a man in his late teens or twenties in good health. Some clones in this sample may be carry-over from other donors' samples. The chain employs TRBV28 and TRBJ1-1; D is unresolved. Material: naive CD4+ T cells from PBMCs. The subset is: CD45RA+ positively selected. The CDR3 sequence is CASTFPPVAAFF. Written as DNA, the CDR3 is TGTGCCAGCACTTTCCCACCGGTTGCGGCTTTCTTT.